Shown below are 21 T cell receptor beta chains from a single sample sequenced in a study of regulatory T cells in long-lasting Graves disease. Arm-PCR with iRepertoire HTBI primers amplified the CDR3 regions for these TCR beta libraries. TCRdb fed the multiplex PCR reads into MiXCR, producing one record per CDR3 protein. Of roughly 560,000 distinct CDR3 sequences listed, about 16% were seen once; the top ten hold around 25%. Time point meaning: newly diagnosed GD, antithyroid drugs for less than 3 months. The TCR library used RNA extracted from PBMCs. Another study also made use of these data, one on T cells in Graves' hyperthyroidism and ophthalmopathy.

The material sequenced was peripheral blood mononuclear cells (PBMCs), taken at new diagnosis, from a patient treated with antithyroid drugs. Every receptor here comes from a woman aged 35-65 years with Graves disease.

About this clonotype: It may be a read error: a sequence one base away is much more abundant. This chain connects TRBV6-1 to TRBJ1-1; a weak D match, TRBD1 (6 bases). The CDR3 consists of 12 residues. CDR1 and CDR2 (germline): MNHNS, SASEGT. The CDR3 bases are TGTGCCAGCGGGAGACAGGTCCCGGAAGCTCTCTTT. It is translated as CASGRQVPEALF.

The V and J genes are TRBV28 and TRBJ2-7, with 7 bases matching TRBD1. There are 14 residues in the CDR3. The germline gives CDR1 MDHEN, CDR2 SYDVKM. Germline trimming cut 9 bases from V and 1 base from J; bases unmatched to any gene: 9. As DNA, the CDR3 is TGTGCCAGTTTGTCACCGGGACAGTCCTACGAGCAGTACTTC. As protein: CASLSPGQSYEQYF.

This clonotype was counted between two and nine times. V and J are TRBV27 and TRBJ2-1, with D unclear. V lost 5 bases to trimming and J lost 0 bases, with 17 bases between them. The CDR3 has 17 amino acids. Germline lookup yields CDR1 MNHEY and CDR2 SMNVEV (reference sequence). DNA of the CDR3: TGTGCCAGCAGTCCCCTGGGTTCCCCTATCTCCTACAATGAGCAGTTCTTC. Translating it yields CASSPLGSPISYNEQFF.

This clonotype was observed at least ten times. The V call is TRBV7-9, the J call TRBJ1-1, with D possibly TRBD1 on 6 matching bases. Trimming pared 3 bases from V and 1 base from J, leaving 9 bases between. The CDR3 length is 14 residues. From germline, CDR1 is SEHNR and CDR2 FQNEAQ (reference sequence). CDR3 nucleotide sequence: TGTGCCAGCAGCTTGATGACAGGGAACACTGAAGCTTTCTTT. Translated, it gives CASSLMTGNTEAFF.

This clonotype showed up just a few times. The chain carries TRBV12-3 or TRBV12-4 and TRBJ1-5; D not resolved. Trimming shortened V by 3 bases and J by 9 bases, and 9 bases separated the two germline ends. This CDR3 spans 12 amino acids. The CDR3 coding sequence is TGTGCCAGCAGTTTTGGAGGCCGGCCCCAGCATTTT. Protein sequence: CASSFGGRPQHF.

CDR3 sequence reads: CASGGGALGGYTF. CDR3 bases: TGTGCCAGCGGTGGGGGGGCGTTAGGGGGCTACACCTTC. V and J are TRBV25-1 and TRBJ1-2; D is possibly TRBD1 (6 bases). The germline V and J ends were trimmed by 8 bases and 8 bases, with 18 bases remaining between them. Germline CDR1 and CDR2: MGHDK and SYGVNS. The CDR3 is 13 residues long.

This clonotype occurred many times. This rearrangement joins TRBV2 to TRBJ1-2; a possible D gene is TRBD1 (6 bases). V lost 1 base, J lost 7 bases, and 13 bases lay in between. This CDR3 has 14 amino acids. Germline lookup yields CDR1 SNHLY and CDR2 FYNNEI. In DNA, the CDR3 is TGTGCCAGCAGTGAAGGCGGGGGGCGTTTTGGCTACACCTTC. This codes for CASSEGGGRFGYTF.

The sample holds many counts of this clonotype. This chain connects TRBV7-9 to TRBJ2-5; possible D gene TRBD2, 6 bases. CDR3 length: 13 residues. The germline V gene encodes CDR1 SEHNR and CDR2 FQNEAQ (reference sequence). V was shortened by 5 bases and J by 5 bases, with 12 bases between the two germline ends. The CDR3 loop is CASSAGSLETQYF. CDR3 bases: TGTGCCAGCAGCGCGGGGTCGCTGGAGACCCAGTACTTC.

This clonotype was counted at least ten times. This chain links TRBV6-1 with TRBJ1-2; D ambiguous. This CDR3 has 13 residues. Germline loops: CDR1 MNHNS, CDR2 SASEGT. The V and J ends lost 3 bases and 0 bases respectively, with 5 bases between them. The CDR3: CASSDRANYGYTF. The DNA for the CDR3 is TGTGCCAGCAGTGACAGAGCTAACTATGGCTACACCTTC.

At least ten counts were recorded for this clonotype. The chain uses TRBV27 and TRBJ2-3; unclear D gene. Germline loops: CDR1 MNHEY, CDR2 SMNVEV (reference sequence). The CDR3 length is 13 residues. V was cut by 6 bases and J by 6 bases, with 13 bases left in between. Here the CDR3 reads CASSSLISDTQYF. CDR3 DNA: TGTGCCAGCAGCTCCCTGATTTCCGATACGCAGTATTTT.

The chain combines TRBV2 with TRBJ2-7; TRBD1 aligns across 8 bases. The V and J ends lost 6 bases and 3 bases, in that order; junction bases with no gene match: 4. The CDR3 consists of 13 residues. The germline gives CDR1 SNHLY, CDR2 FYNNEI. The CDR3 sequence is CASRRTGYYEQYF. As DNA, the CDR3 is TGTGCCAGCAGAAGGACAGGGTACTACGAGCAGTACTTC.

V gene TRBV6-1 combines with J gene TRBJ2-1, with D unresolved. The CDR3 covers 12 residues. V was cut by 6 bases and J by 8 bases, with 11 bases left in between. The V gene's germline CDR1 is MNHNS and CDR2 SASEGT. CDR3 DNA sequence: TGTGCCAGCAGGGTCAGTTTATATGAGCAGTTCTTC. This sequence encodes CASRVSLYEQFF.

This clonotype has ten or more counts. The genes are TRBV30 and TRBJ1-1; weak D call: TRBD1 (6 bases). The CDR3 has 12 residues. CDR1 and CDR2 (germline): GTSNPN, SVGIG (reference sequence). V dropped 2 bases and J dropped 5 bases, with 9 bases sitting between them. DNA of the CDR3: TGTGCCTGGAGTAGAGGGGGGACTGAAGCTTTCTTT. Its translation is CAWSRGGTEAFF.

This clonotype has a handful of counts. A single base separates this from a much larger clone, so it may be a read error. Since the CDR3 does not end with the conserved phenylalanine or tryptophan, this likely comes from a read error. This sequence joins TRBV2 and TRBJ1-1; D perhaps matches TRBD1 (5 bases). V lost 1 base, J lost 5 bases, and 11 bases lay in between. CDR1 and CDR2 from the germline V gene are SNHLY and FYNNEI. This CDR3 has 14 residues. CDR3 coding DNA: TGTGCCAGCAGTGAAGTCAGGGTCGGAACTGAAGCTTTCTCT. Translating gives CASSEVRVGTEAFS.

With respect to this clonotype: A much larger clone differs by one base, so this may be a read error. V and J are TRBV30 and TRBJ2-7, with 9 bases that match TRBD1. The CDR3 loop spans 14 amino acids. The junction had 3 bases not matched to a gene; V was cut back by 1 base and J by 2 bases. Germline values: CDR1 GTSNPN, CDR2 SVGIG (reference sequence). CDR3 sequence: CAWSGQGGTYEQYF. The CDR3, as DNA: TGTGCCTGGAGTGGACAGGGGGGCACCTACGAGCAGTACTTC.

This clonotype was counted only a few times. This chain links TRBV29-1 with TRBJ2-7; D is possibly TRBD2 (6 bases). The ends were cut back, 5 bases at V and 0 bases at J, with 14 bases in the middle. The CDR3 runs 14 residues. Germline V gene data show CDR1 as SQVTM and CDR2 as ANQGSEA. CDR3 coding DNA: TGCAGCGTTCTGTACAAGGAGGGCTCCTACGAGCAGTACTTC. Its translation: CSVLYKEGSYEQYF.

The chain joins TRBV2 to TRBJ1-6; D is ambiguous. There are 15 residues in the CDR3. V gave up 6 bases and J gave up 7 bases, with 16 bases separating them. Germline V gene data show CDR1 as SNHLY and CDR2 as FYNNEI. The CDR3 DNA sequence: TGTGCCAGCAGGGGCCGGGTGATACAAAATTCACCCCTCCACTTT. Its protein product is CASRGRVIQNSPLHF.

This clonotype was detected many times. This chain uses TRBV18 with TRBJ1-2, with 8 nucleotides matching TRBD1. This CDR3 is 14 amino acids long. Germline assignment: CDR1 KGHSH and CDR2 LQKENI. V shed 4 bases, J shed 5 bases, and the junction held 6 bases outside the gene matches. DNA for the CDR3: TGTGCCAGCTCACTGCAGGGGGCGGATTATGGCTACACCTTC. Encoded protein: CASSLQGADYGYTF.

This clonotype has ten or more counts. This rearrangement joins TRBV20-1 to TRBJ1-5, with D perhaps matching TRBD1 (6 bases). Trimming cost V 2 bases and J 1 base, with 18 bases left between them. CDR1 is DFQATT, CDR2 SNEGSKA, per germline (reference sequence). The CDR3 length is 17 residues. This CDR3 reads CSARSPVGGRSNQPQHF. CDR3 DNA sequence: TGCAGTGCTAGATCCCCGGTGGGGGGCAGGAGCAATCAGCCCCAGCATTTT.

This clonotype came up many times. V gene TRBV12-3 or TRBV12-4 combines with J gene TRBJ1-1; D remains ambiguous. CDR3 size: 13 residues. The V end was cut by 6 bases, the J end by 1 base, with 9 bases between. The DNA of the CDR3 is TGTGCCAGCAGCAAACTTTGGAACACTGAAGCTTTCTTT. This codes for CASSKLWNTEAFF.

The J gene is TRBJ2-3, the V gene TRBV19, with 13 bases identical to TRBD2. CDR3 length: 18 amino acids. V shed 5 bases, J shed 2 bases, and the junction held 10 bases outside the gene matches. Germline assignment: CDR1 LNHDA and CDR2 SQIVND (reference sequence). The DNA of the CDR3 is TGTGCCAGTAGTCACCCCAAGACTAGCGGGGGGTCCACAGATACGCAGTATTTT. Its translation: CASSHPKTSGGSTDTQYF.